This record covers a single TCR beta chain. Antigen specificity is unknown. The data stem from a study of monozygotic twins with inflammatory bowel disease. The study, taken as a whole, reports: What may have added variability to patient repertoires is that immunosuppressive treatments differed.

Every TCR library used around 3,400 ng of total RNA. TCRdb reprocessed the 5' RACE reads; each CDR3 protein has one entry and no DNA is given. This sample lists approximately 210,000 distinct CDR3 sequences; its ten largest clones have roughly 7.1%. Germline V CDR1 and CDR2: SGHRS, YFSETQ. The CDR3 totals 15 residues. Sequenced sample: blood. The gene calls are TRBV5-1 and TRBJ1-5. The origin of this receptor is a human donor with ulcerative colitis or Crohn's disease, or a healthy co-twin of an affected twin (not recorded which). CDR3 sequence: CASSLAGQGNQPQHF.